This T cell receptor beta chain came from a study of cytomegalovirus exposure and HLA in healthy donors. The PCR ran on 60 Vbeta and 13 Jbeta primers. Here immunoSEQ multiplex PCR was the method, and the copy in TCRdb shows in-frame clones only, minus some. The sample shows under 150,000 clones, 70% to 80% of them seen only once. CDR1 and CDR2 from the germline V gene are LNHNV and YYDKDF (reference sequence). The V end lost 3 bases, the J end lost 0 bases, and 14 bases lay between the germline ends. The CDR3 loop spans 17 amino acids. Source material: PBMCs. The J gene is TRBJ2-2, the V gene TRBV15; maybe TRBD1 (6 bases). This clonotype was obtained from a woman aged 45 to 65 in good health and CMV-seropositive. CDR3 sequence: CATSRPGQSSNTGELFF. As DNA, the CDR3 is TGTGCCACCAGCAGGCCCGGACAGTCCTCGAACACCGGGGAGCTGTTTTTT.